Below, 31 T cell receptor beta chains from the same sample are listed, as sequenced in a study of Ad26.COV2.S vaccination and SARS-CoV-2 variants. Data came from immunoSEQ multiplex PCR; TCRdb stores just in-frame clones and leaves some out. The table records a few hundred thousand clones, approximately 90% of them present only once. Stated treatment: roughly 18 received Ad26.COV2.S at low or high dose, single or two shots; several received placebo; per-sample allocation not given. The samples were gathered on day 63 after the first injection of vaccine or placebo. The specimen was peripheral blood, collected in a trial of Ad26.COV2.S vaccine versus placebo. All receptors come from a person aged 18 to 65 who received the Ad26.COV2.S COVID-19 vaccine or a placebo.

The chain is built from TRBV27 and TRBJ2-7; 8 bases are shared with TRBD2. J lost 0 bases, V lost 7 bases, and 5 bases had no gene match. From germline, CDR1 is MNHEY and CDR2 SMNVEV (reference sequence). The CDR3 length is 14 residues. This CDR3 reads CASTSGTSSYEQYF. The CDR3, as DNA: TGTGCCAGCACCTCAGGGACTAGCTCCTACGAGCAGTACTTC.

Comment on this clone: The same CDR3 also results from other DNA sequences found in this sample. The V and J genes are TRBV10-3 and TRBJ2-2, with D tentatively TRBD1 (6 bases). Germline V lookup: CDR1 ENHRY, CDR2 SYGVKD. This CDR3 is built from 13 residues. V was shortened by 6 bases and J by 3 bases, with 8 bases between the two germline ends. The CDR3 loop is CAIRDSYTGELFF. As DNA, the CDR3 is TGTGCCATCAGGGACAGCTACACCGGGGAGCTGTTTTTT.

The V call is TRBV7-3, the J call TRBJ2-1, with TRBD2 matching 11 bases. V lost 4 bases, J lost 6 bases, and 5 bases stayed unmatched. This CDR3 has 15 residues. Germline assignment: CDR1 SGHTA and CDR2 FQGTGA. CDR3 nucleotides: TGTGCCAGCAGCTCACCGGGACTAGCGGCCAATGAGCAGTTCTTC. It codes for CASSSPGLAANEQFF.

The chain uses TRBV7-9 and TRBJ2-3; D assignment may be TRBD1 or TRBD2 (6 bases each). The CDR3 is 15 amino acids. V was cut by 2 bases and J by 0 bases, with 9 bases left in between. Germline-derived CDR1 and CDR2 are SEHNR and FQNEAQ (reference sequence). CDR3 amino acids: CASSLRGLSTDTQYF. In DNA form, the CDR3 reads TGTGCCAGCAGCTTACGGGGGCTGAGCACAGATACGCAGTATTTT.

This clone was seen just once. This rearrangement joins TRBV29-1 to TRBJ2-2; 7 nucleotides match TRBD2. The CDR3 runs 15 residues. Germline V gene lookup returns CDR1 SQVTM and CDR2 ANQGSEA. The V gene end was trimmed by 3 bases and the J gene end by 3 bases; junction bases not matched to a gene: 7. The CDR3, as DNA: TGCAGCGTTGATGGGCGGGAGACGGACACCGGGGAGCTGTTTTTT. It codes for CSVDGRETDTGELFF.

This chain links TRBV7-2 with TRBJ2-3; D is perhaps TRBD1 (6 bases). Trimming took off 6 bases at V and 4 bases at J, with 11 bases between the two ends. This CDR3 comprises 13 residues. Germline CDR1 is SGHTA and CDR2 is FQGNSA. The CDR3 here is CASRGGSADTQYF. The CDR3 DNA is TGTGCCAGCAGAGGGGGAAGCGCAGATACGCAGTATTTT.

The CDR3 DNA is TGCAGCGTTGCGGGTGGGGGTCGGGGCGCAGATACGCAGTATTTT. It codes for CSVAGGGRGADTQYF. The rearrangement uses TRBV29-1 and TRBJ2-3, with D tentatively TRBD1 or TRBD2 (5 bases each). In germline, CDR1 is SQVTM, CDR2 ANQGSEA. The CDR3 covers 15 residues. Trimming pared 4 bases from V and 4 bases from J, leaving 18 bases between.

The CDR3 coding sequence is TGTGCCTCTCAGGGCACGACTAATGAAAAACTGTTTTTT. It is translated as CASQGTTNEKLFF. The rearrangement links TRBV6-5 to TRBJ1-4, with TRBD1 as a possible D gene (5 bases). Germline V gene lookup returns CDR1 MNHEY and CDR2 SVGAGI. CDR3 size: 13 residues. Trimming cost V 11 bases and J 2 bases, with 12 bases left between them.

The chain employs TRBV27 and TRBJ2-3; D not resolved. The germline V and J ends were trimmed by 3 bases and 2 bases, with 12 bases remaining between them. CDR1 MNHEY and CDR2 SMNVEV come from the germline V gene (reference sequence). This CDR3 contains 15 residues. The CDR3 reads CASSFLQESTDTQYF. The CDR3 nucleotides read TGTGCCAGCAGTTTTCTCCAGGAATCCACAGATACGCAGTATTTT.

CDR3 DNA: TGCGCCAGCAGCTTGTATAGCGGGAGTGACAATGAGCAGTTCTTC. Residues: CASSLYSGSDNEQFF. The V and J genes are TRBV5-1 and TRBJ2-1; 9 nucleotides line up with TRBD2. V lost 1 base and J lost 5; bases outside the gene matches: 4. The germline gives CDR1 SGHRS, CDR2 YFSETQ. The CDR3 totals 15 residues.

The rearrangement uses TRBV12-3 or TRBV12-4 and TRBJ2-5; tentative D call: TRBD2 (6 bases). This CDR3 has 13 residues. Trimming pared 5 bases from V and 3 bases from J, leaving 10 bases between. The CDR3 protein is CASSPDYKETQYF. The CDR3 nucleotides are TGTGCCAGCAGTCCGGACTACAAAGAGACCCAGTACTTC.

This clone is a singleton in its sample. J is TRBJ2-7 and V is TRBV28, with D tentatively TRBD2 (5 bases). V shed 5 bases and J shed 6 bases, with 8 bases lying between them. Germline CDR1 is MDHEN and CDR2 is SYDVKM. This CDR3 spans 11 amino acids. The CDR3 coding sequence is TGTGCCAGCAGTCTAGAGGGCGAGCAGTACTTC. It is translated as CASSLEGEQYF.

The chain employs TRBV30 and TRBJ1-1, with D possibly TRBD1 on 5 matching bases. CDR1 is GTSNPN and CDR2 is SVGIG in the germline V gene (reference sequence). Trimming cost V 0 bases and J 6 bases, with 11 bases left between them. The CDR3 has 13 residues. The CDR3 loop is CAWSVRGIAEAFF. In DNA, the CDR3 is TGTGCCTGGAGTGTACGGGGCATTGCTGAAGCTTTCTTT.

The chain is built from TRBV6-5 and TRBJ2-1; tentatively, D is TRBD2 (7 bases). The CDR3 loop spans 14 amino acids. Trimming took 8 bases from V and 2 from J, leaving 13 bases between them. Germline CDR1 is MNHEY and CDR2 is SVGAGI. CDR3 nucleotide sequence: TGTGCCAGCTCCAGGGGACTAACCTACAATGAGCAGTTCTTC. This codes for CASSRGLTYNEQFF.

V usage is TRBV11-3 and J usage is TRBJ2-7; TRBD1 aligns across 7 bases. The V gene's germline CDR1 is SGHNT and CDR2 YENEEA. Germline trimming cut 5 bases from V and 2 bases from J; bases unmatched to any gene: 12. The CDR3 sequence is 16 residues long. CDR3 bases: TGTGCCAGCAGCCCTCTACCGGGACAGAACCCCTACGAGCAGTACTTC. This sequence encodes CASSPLPGQNPYEQYF. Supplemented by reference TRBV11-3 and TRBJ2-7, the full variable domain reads EAGVVQSPRYKIIEKKQPVAFWCNPISGHNTLYWYLQNLGQGPELLIRYENEEAVDDSQLPKDRFSAERLKGVDSTLKIQPAELGDSAVYLCASSPLPGQNPYEQYFGPGTRLTVT.

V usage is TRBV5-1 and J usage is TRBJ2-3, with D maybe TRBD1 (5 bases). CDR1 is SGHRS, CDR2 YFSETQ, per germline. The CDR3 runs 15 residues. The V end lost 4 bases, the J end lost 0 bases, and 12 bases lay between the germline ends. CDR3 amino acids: CASSPQGRSTDTQYF. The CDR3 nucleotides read TGCGCCAGCAGCCCCCAGGGTAGGAGCACAGATACGCAGTATTTT. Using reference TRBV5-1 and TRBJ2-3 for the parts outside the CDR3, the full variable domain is KAGVTQTPRYLIKTRGQQVTLSCSPISGHRSVSWYQQTPGQGLQFLFEYFSETQRNKGNFPGRFSGRQFSNSRSEMNVSTLELGDSALYLCASSPQGRSTDTQYFGPGTRLTVL.

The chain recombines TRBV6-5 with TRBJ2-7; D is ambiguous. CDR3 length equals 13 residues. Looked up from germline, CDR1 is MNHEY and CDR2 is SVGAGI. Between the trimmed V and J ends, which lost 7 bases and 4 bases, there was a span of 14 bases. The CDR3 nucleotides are TGTGCCAGCAATACGGCCTTCGGGTACGAGCAGTACTTC. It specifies CASNTAFGYEQYF.

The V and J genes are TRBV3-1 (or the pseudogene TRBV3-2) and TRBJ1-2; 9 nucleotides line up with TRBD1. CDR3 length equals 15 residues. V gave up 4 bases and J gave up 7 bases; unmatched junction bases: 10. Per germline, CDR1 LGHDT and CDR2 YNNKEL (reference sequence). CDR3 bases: TGTGCCAGCAGCCCATTGACCGGGACAGGGTCTGGCTACACCTTC. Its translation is CASSPLTGTGSGYTF.

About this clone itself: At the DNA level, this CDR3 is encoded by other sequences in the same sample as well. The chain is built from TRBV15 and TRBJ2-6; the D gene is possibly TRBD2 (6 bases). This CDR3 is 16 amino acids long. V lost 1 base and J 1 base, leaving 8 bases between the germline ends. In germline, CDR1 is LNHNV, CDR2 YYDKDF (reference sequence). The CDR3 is CATSRVAGSGANVLTF. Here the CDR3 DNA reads TGTGCCACCAGCAGAGTTGCGGGATCTGGGGCCAACGTCCTGACTTTC. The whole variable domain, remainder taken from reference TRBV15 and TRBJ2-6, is DAMVIQNPRYQVTQFGKPVTLSCSQTLNHNVMYWYQQKSSQAPKLLFHYYDKDFNNEADTPDNFQSRRPNTSFCFLDIRSPGLGDTAMYLCATSRVAGSGANVLTFGAGSRLTVL.

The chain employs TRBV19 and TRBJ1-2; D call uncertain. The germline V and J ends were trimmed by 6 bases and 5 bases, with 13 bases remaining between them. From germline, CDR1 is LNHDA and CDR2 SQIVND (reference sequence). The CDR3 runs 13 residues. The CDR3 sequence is CASRPVGGYGYTF. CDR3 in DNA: TGTGCCAGTAGGCCGGTAGGTGGATATGGCTACACCTTC.

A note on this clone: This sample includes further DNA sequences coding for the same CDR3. The CDR3 spells CASSVGVEELYEQYF. CDR3 DNA sequence: TGTGCCAGCAGCGTAGGAGTAGAGGAGCTCTACGAGCAGTACTTC. The V gene is TRBV9, the J gene TRBJ2-7; D is unclear. CDR1 is SGDLS and CDR2 is YYNGEE in the germline V gene. There are 15 residues in the CDR3. V was shortened by 0 bases and J by 3 bases, with 13 bases between the two germline ends. Drawing the rest from reference TRBV9 and TRBJ2-7, the complete variable domain is DSGVTQTPKHLITATGQRVTLRCSPRSGDLSVYWYQQSLDQGLQFLIQYYNGEERAKGNILERFSAQQFPDLHSELNLSSLELGDSALYFCASSVGVEELYEQYFGPGTRLTVT.

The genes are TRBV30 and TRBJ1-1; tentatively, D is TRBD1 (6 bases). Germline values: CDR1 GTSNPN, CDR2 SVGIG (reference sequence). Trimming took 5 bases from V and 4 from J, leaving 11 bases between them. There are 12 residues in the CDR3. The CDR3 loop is CAWLGGLTEAFF. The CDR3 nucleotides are TGTGCCTGGCTGGGGGGGCTCACTGAAGCTTTCTTT.

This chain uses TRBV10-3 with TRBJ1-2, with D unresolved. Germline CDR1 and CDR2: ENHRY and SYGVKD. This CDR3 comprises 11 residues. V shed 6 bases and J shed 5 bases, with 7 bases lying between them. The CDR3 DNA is TGTGCCATCAGCACCGATTATGGCTACACCTTC. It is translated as CAISTDYGYTF.

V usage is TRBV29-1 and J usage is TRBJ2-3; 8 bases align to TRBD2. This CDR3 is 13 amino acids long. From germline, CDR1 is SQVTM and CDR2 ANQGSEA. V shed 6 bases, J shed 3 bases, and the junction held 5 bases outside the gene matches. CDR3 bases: TGCAGCGTCCCAGCGGGAGTAACAGATACGCAGTATTTT. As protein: CSVPAGVTDTQYF.

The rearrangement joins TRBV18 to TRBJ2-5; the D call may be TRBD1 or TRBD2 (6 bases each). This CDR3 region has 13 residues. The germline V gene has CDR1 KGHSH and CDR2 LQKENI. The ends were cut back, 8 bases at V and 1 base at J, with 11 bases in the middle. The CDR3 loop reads CASGGGIQETQYF. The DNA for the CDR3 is TGTGCCAGCGGAGGGGGGATCCAAGAGACCCAGTACTTC.

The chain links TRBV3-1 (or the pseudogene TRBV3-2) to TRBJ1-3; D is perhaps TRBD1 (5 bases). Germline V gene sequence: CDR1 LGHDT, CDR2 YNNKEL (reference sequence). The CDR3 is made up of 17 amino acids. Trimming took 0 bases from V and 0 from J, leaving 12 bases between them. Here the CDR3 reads CASSQESTGHSGNTIYF. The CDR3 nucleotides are TGTGCCAGCAGCCAAGAAAGTACGGGGCACTCTGGAAACACCATATATTTT.

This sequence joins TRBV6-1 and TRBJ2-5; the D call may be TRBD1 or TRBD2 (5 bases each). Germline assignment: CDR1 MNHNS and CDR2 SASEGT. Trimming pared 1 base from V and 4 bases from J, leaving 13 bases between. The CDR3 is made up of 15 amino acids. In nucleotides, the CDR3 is TGTGCCAGCAGTGAAGGGGGGTCGGTGGGAGAGACCCAGTACTTC. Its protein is CASSEGGSVGETQYF.

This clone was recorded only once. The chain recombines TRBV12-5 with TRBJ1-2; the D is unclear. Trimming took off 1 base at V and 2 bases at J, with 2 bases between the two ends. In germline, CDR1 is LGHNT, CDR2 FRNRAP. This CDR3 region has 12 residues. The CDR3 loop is CASGLDNYGYTF. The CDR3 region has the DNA TGTGCTAGTGGTTTGGACAACTATGGCTACACCTTC.

CDR3 region: CASSLDSGNYGYTF. CDR3 DNA sequence: TGCGCCAGCAGCTTGGACTCCGGAAACTATGGCTACACCTTC. J is TRBJ1-2 and V is TRBV5-1; D remains unclear. The germline CDR1 and CDR2 sequences are SGHRS and YFSETQ. The V end lost 0 bases, the J end lost 2 bases, and 8 bases lay between the germline ends. The CDR3 totals 14 residues.

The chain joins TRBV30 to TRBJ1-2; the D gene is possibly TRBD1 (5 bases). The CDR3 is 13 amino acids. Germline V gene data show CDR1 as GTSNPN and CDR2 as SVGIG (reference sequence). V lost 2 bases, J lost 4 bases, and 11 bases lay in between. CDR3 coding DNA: TGTGCCTGGAGTTTGGGGGGTGGCTATGGCTACACCTTC. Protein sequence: CAWSLGGGYGYTF.

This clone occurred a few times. In DNA form, the CDR3 reads TGTGCCAGCAGTTCCCTGGAGGGGGGCACAGATACGCAGTATTTT. Its protein is CASSSLEGGTDTQYF. This chain uses TRBV6-5 with TRBJ2-3; possibly TRBD1 or TRBD2 for D (6 bases each). Trimming stripped 4 bases from V and 1 base from J, with 12 bases between. The germline V gene encodes CDR1 MNHEY and CDR2 SVGAGI. This CDR3 is 15 amino acids long.